Each of the 14 T cell receptor beta chains below was sequenced from the same sample in a study of cytomegalovirus exposure and HLA in healthy donors. Amplification used 60 Vbeta primers and 13 Jbeta primers. The assay was immunoSEQ multiplex PCR, and TCRdb's table has in-frame clones only and misses some. The sample shows 75,000 to 95,000 clones, 65% to 85% of them seen only once. Material for sequencing was PBMCs. The receptor source for this set is a man younger than 35 in good health and CMV-seronegative.

J is TRBJ1-1 and V is TRBV11-2; 8 nucleotides align to TRBD1. CDR1 and CDR2 (germline): SGHAT, FQNNGV. This CDR3 comprises 13 residues. J was trimmed by 5 bases and V by 3 bases; bases with no gene match: 2. In nucleotides, the CDR3 is TGTGCCAGCAGCTTCAGGACAGGGACTGAAGCTTTCTTT. It specifies CASSFRTGTEAFF.

The rearrangement links TRBV9 to TRBJ2-2; D possibly corresponds to TRBD1 (6 bases). Germline V lookup: CDR1 SGDLS, CDR2 YYNGEE. With 4 bases removed from V and 1 base from J, the gap between germline ends came to 14 bases. There are 16 residues in the CDR3. CDR3 DNA: TGTGCCAGCAGCACCCGGACAGAGATGAACACCGGGGAGCTGTTTTTT. Protein sequence: CASSTRTEMNTGELFF.

The CDR3 DNA is TGTGCCAGCAGCGGGAGAGGACAGGGCAACACAGATACGCAGTATTTT. Translating gives CASSGRGQGNTDTQYF. J is TRBJ2-3 and V is TRBV9; 8 bases map to TRBD1. Germline CDR1 and CDR2: SGDLS and YYNGEE. The CDR3 covers 16 residues. V lost 3 bases, J lost 2 bases, and 8 bases stayed unmatched. The full variable domain, completed using reference TRBV9 and TRBJ2-3, is DSGVTQTPKHLITATGQRVTLRCSPRSGDLSVYWYQQSLDQGLQFLIQYYNGEERAKGNILERFSAQQFPDLHSELNLSSLELGDSALYFCASSGRGQGNTDTQYFGPGTRLTVL.

V and J are TRBV5-1 and TRBJ2-7; 11 bases map to TRBD2. Trimming removed 2 bases from V and 6 bases from J; junction bases left unmatched: 7. This CDR3 is 15 amino acids long. Germline loops: CDR1 SGHRS, CDR2 YFSETQ. CDR3 residues: CASSFVAGGPGEQYF. In DNA form, the CDR3 reads TGCGCCAGCAGCTTTGTAGCGGGAGGGCCTGGCGAGCAGTACTTC.

The chain joins TRBV27 to TRBJ1-5, with a tentative D call TRBD1 (5 bases). Per the germline V gene, CDR1 is MNHEY and CDR2 is SMNVEV (reference sequence). V lost 10 bases, J lost 1 base, and 11 bases lay in between. The CDR3 sequence is 13 residues long. The CDR3 coding sequence is TGTGCCACAGGGTTGATGAGCAATCAGCCCCAGCATTTT. This translates into CATGLMSNQPQHF.

This clone was picked up one time. The chain carries TRBV4-1 and TRBJ2-7; 8 positions agree with TRBD2. The CDR3 length is 17 residues. The V and J ends lost 0 bases and 2 bases, in that order; junction bases with no gene match: 9. Germline lookup yields CDR1 MGHRA and CDR2 YSYEKL. The CDR3 DNA follows: TGCGCCAGCAGCCAAGATAAGGGTCGAGCGGGAGCCTACGAGCAGTACTTC. It is translated as CASSQDKGRAGAYEQYF.

This sequence joins TRBV5-1 and TRBJ1-5; 8 bases agree with TRBD1. This CDR3 has 15 amino acids. Unmatched junction bases numbered 6, after V lost 3 bases and J lost 4 bases. Germline CDR1 is SGHRS and CDR2 is YFSETQ. In nucleotides, the CDR3 is TGCGCCAGCAGCTCGACAGGGGCGCTTAATCAGCCCCAGCATTTT. Encoded protein: CASSSTGALNQPQHF.

The chain links TRBV30 to TRBJ1-1, with TRBD1 identical over 10 bases. Trimming removed 4 bases from V and 4 bases from J; junction bases left unmatched: 12. Germline loops: CDR1 GTSNPN, CDR2 SVGIG (reference sequence). The CDR3 loop spans 16 amino acids. The CDR3 reads CAWTPNPRTGGTEAFF. DNA for the CDR3: TGTGCCTGGACTCCCAACCCCAGGACAGGGGGCACTGAAGCTTTCTTT.

This clone appeared a few times. This chain uses TRBV9 with TRBJ2-7; 8 bases match TRBD2. The trim removed 3 bases at V and 7 bases at J, leaving 12 bases unmatched. This CDR3 has 15 amino acids. CDR1 SGDLS and CDR2 YYNGEE come from the germline V gene. CDR3 loop: CASSAGTSPSGEQYF. The CDR3 nucleotides read TGTGCCAGCAGCGCCGGGACTAGTCCCTCGGGGGAGCAGTACTTC.

This chain connects TRBV9 to TRBJ2-5; D is perhaps TRBD1 (5 bases). The CDR3 sequence is 19 residues long. Germline V gene lookup returns CDR1 SGDLS and CDR2 YYNGEE. Trimming removed 4 bases at V and 4 bases at J, with 29 bases between. CDR3 residues: CASSPRSGPRQNPTETQYF. Written as DNA, the CDR3 is TGTGCCAGCAGCCCCCGCTCAGGCCCGAGACAGAACCCCACAGAGACCCAGTACTTC.

V gene TRBV6-5 combines with J gene TRBJ2-5, with TRBD1 matching 7 bases. The J call may be incorrect, as the DNA end agrees better with TRBJ2-7. This CDR3 is built from 15 residues. Germline-derived CDR1 and CDR2 are MNHEY and SVGAGI. The CDR3 DNA sequence: TGTGCCAGCAGTCGCGGACAGGCTCGGAGATACGAGCAGTACTTC. This encodes CASSRGQARRYEQYF.

This rearrangement joins TRBV5-6 to TRBJ1-6, with a weak D call TRBD1 (6 bases). Germline CDR1 reads SGHDT; CDR2 reads YYEEEE. The CDR3 totals 16 residues. Trimming removed 5 bases from V and 1 base from J, with 13 bases in between. Written as DNA, the CDR3 is TGTGCCAGCAGTAGGGGGGGCAGTTCCTATAATTCACCCCTCCACTTT. Protein: CASSRGGSSYNSPLHF.

The chain is built from TRBV6-5 and TRBJ2-2; 7 bases line up with TRBD1. The CDR3 runs 15 residues. J lost 6 bases, V lost 6 bases, and 10 bases had no gene match. The V gene's germline CDR1 is MNHEY and CDR2 SVGAGI. The CDR3, as DNA: TGTGCCAGCAGCTCCGGAAGCACAGGGGCCGGGGAGCTGTTTTTT. This gives the protein CASSSGSTGAGELFF.

This clone was detected once. V and J are TRBV29-1 and TRBJ1-1; D gene uncertain. V was trimmed by 7 bases and J by 10 bases, leaving 16 bases between them. CDR3 size: 11 residues. Looked up from germline, CDR1 is SQVTM and CDR2 is ANQGSEA. The CDR3 loop is CSGTFWLGAFF. CDR3 DNA sequence: TGCAGCGGGACTTTCTGGCTTGGAGCTTTCTTT.